The next 18 T cell receptor beta chains were all read from a single sample in a study of T cells in tuberculosis. Profiling relied on immunoSEQ multiplex PCR, and the TCRdb table lists in-frame clones only, not all of them. The sample yields tens of thousands of clones, about 85% seen once. Noted time point: new active TB diagnosis, blood taken before or within 7 days of starting treatment. The sequences come from PBMCs, collected at tuberculosis diagnosis. The source of these receptors is an adult with tuberculosis.

This clone was seen a few times. The rearrangement uses TRBV4-1 and TRBJ2-1; no definite D call. Trimming stripped 0 bases from V and 6 bases from J, with 9 bases between. The germline V gene encodes CDR1 MGHRA and CDR2 YSYEKL. The CDR3 runs to 14 residues. DNA of the CDR3: TGCGCCAGCAGCCAAGAGCGGCTAGTCAATGAGCAGTTCTTC. Protein product: CASSQERLVNEQFF.

The rearrangement joins TRBV7-6 to TRBJ2-3; 10 bases agree with TRBD1. Germline V lookup: CDR1 SGHVS, CDR2 FNYEAQ. V lost 5 bases to trimming and J lost 5 bases; unmatched junction nucleotides: 7. This CDR3 has 15 amino acids. The CDR3 region is CASSTDRGREDTQYF. The CDR3 DNA follows: TGTGCCAGCAGCACGGACAGGGGGAGAGAAGATACGCAGTATTTT.

The CDR3, as DNA: TGTGCCAGCAGTGCCCAGGGGTTACTTTCTGAAGCTTTCTTT. As protein: CASSAQGLLSEAFF. The rearrangement joins TRBV6-4 to TRBJ1-1; perhaps TRBD1 as D (6 bases). V shed 4 bases and J shed 6 bases, with 15 bases lying between them. CDR3 length equals 14 residues. CDR1 and CDR2 from the germline V gene are MRHNA and SNTAGT.

This rearrangement joins TRBV4-3 to TRBJ1-5; maybe TRBD1 (5 bases). The CDR3 totals 14 residues. V dropped 4 bases and J dropped 3 bases, with 10 bases sitting between them. Germline V gives CDR1 LGHNA, CDR2 YSLEER. This chain's CDR3 is CASSRPGLNQPQHF. CDR3 DNA: TGCGCCAGCAGCCGACCGGGACTCAATCAGCCCCAGCATTTT.

The chain couples TRBV6-1 to TRBJ1-2; 8 bases are a match to TRBD1. V lost 6 bases and J lost 7; bases outside the gene matches: 4. The CDR3 is made up of 12 amino acids. CDR1 is MNHNS, CDR2 SASEGT, per germline. The CDR3 here is CASRTGEGGYTF. Here the CDR3 DNA reads TGTGCCAGCAGGACAGGGGAAGGTGGCTACACCTTC.

The rearrangement links TRBV6-1 to TRBJ1-5; the D gene is possibly TRBD1 (6 bases). The CDR3 is made up of 16 amino acids. The V and J ends lost 0 bases and 7 bases respectively, with 16 bases between them. Germline V gives CDR1 MNHNS, CDR2 SASEGT. The CDR3 sequence: CASSEARSTGWQPQHF. CDR3 in DNA: TGTGCCAGCAGTGAAGCGCGGAGCACAGGGTGGCAGCCCCAGCATTTT.

The chain joins TRBV6-5 to TRBJ1-1; 7 nucleotides align to TRBD1. After removal of 6 bases from V and 2 bases from J, the junction contained 6 bases not matched to a gene. CDR1 is MNHEY, CDR2 SVGAGI, per germline. The CDR3 totals 14 residues. This chain's CDR3 is CASRLGTANTEAFF. Written as DNA, the CDR3 is TGTGCCAGCAGACTCGGGACAGCTAACACTGAAGCTTTCTTT.

The chain uses TRBV6-5 and TRBJ1-5; D is possibly TRBD1 (5 bases). There are 13 residues in the CDR3. V was shortened by 5 bases and J by 7 bases, with 12 bases between the two germline ends. Per germline, CDR1 MNHEY and CDR2 SVGAGI. The CDR3 DNA is TGTGCCAGCAGTCCTGGAAGACAGCAGCCCCAGCATTTT. This translates into CASSPGRQQPQHF.

The chain carries TRBV9 and TRBJ2-2, with TRBD1 identical over 8 bases. The trim removed 0 bases at V and 4 bases at J, leaving 8 bases unmatched. Germline CDR1 and CDR2: SGDLS and YYNGEE. The CDR3 sequence is 17 residues long. In DNA, the CDR3 is TGTGCCAGCAGCGTAGATCCCGGACAGGGAATCACCGGGGAGCTGTTTTTT. It codes for CASSVDPGQGITGELFF.

The chain combines TRBV11-3 with TRBJ1-1, with D unclear. With 0 bases removed from V and 1 base from J, the gap between germline ends came to 6 bases. CDR1 SGHNT and CDR2 YENEEA come from the germline V gene. CDR3 length: 14 residues. CDR3 DNA: TGTGCCAGCAGCTTAGAAAGAGGGAACACTGAAGCTTTCTTT. Residues: CASSLERGNTEAFF.

V is TRBV19 and J is TRBJ1-3; D perhaps matches TRBD1 (5 bases). The CDR3 totals 13 residues. Germline V lookup: CDR1 LNHDA, CDR2 SQIVND (reference sequence). Trimming left V 7 bases short and J 2 bases short, with 9 bases between. CDR3 in amino acids: CASNPGTGNTIYF. The CDR3 DNA sequence: TGTGCCAGTAACCCAGGGACTGGAAACACCATATATTTT.

This chain links TRBV7-6 with TRBJ2-1; D unclear. V was shortened by 5 bases and J by 5 bases, with 10 bases between the two germline ends. This CDR3 region has 13 residues. Per the germline V gene, CDR1 is SGHVS and CDR2 is FNYEAQ. CDR3 bases: TGTGCCAGCAGCCCCTGGCAGGACAATGAGCAGTTCTTC. Encoded protein: CASSPWQDNEQFF.

The chain links TRBV5-1 to TRBJ2-3; D not certain. The V gene's germline CDR1 is SGHRS and CDR2 YFSETQ. The CDR3 consists of 13 residues. The germline V and J ends were trimmed by 5 bases and 2 bases, with 9 bases remaining between them. CDR3 coding DNA: TGCGCCAGCAGTGTACACCTCACAGATACGCAGTATTTT. This codes for CASSVHLTDTQYF.

This chain uses TRBV7-9 with TRBJ2-5; the match to TRBD1 covers 11 bases. This CDR3 comprises 14 residues. CDR1 SEHNR and CDR2 FQNEAQ come from the germline V gene (reference sequence). V gave up 5 bases and J gave up 4 bases; unmatched junction bases: 3. In nucleotides, the CDR3 is TGTGCCAGCAGCGAGGGGACAGGGGGAGAGACCCAGTACTTC. Translating gives CASSEGTGGETQYF.

The V call is TRBV10-3, the J call TRBJ1-1; D may be TRBD1 (5 bases). Per germline, CDR1 ENHRY and CDR2 SYGVKD. V lost 8 bases, J lost 0 bases, and 13 bases lay in between. The CDR3 has 14 amino acids. Here the CDR3 reads CAIRGEAMNTEAFF. CDR3 in DNA: TGTGCCATCCGGGGGGAAGCGATGAACACTGAAGCTTTCTTT.

This clone was counted only a few times. J is TRBJ1-2 and V is TRBV30; TRBD1 agrees at 8 bases. Per the germline V gene, CDR1 is GTSNPN and CDR2 is SVGIG (reference sequence). The CDR3 has 13 residues. V shed 2 bases and J 6 bases; nucleotides not matched to a gene: 5. CDR3 region: CAWSRDRGNGYTF. CDR3 bases: TGTGCCTGGAGTAGAGACAGGGGAAATGGCTACACCTTC.

The chain is built from TRBV4-3 and TRBJ1-1; D gene uncertain. The CDR3 extends over 13 amino acids. The germline gives CDR1 LGHNA, CDR2 YSLEER. V was shortened by 0 bases and J by 3 bases, with 5 bases between the two germline ends. The CDR3 DNA sequence: TGCGCCAGCAGCCAAGATTGGCACACTGAAGCTTTCTTT. Its translation: CASSQDWHTEAFF.

This clone was observed a single time. The V and J genes are TRBV11-2 and TRBJ2-3; a possible D gene is TRBD2 (5 bases). V was clipped by 7 bases and J by 1 base, with 18 bases between them. Germline V gene sequence: CDR1 SGHAT, CDR2 FQNNGV. The CDR3 runs 16 residues. The CDR3 reads CASTPGLSGRTDTQYF. The CDR3, as DNA: TGTGCCAGCACCCCGGGGTTGAGCGGACGCACAGATACGCAGTATTTT.